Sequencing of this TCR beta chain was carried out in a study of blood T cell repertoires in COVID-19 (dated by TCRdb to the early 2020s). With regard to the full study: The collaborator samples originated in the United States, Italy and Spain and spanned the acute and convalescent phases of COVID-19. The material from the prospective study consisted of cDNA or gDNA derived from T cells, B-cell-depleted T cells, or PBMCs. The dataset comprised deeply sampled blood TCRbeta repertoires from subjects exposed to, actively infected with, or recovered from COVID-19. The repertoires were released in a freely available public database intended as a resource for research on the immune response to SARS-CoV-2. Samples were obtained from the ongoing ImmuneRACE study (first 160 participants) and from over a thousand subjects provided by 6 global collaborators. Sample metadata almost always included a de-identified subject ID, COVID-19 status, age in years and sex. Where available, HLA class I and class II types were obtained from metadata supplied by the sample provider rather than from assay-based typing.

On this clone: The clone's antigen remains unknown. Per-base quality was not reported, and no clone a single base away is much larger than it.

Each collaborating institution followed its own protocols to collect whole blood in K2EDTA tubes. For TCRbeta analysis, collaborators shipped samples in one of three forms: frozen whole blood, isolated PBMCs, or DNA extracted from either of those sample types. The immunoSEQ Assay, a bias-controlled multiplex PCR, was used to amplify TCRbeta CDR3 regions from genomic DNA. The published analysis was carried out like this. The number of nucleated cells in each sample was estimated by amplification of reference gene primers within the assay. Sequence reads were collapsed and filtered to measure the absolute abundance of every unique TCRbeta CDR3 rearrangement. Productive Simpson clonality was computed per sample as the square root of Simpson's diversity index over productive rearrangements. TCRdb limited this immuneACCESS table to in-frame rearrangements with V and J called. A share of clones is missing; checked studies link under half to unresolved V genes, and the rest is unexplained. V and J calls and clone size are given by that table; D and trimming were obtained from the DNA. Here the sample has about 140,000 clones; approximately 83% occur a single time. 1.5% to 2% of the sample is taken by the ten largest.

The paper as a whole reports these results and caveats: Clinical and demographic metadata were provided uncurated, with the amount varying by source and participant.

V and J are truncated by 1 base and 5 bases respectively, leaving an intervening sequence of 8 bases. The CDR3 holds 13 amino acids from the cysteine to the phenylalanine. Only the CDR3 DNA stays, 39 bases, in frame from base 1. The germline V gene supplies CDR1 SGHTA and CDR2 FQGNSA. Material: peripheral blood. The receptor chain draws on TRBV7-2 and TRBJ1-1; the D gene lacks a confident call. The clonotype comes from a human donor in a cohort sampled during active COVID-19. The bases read TGTGCCAGCAGCTTAGTCGGGGAGACTGAAGCTTTCTTT. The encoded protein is CASSLVGETEAFF.